This T cell receptor beta chain was sequenced in a study of T cell responses to AZD1222 COVID-19 vaccine. Overall study results and limits: Spike as a whole was targeted by vaccine-associated CD4 TCRs, dominant at 160-218 and 743-854. Nearly half of spike-specific TCRs reportedly target variant regions that are unmutated in the B.1.351 and B.1.1.7 variants.

The germline V gene encodes CDR1 SGHTA and CDR2 FQGNSA. This CDR3 contains 15 residues. V shed 0 bases and J shed 3 bases, with 12 bases lying between them. As for this clone: No antigen is known for it.

The data were produced by immunoSEQ multiplex PCR, yet TCRdb's version contains in-frame clones alone and is incomplete. The data contain 180,000 or so clones, around 89% of them seen just once; the ten biggest clones take up about 25%. Doses given second, at about 4 or about 12 weeks, were pooled. The TCR comes from an adult who received the AZD1222 COVID-19 vaccine. Sequenced here: peripheral blood, sampled 28 days after the second AZD1222 dose. J is TRBJ2-7 and V is TRBV7-2; tentatively, D is TRBD1 (6 bases). The CDR3 region has the DNA TGTGCCAGCAGCTTAGCGGCAGGGGTCCGCTACGAGCAGTACTTC. Its protein product is CASSLAAGVRYEQYF. The variable domain in full, completed from reference TRBV7-2 and TRBJ2-7, reads GAGVSQSPSNKVTEKGKDVELRCDPISGHTALYWYRQSLGQGLEFLIYFQGNSAPDKSGLPSDRFSAERTGGSVSTLTIQRTQQEDSAVYLCASSLAAGVRYEQYFGPGTRLTVT.